These 13 T cell receptor beta chains originate from one sample sequenced in a study of vaccination and CD4 T cells after COVID-19. Sequencing of cultured CD4+ T cell DNA used the Oncomine TCR Beta short-read assay. MiXCR, run by TCRdb on the PCR reads, gives a single entry per CDR3 protein. The sample yields around 12,000 distinct CDR3 sequences, around 41% seen once. Treatment denoted: approximately 9-day PBMC culture with coronavirus spike peptide pools or control peptides (ViraFEST assay). Their target antigens are unknown. Material: CD4+ T cells from blood, cultured in vitro, obtained after SARS-CoV-2 vaccination. The source is a human donor who had recovered from COVID-19.

This chain uses TRBV29-1 with TRBJ2-3, with 11 bases identical to TRBD2. There are 14 residues in the CDR3. Germline V gene data show CDR1 as SQVTM and CDR2 as ANQGSEA. V lost 8 bases to trimming and J lost 2 bases; unmatched junction nucleotides: 6. The CDR3 nucleotides are TGCAGCCCCCTGGGACTAGCGGACACAGATACGCAGTATTTT. Translation: CSPLGLADTDTQYF.

This chain links TRBV6-1 with TRBJ2-3, with 8 bases fitting TRBD1. The CDR3 totals 15 residues. The germline V gene has CDR1 MNHNS and CDR2 SASEGT. V was pared by 6 bases and J by 4 bases, with 9 bases of the junction left unmatched. The CDR3 nucleotides read TGTGCCAGCAGACCCCCAGGGGGCCGGGCAGATACGCAGTATTTT. This translates into CASRPPGGRADTQYF.

The V and J genes are TRBV20-1 and TRBJ2-1; D not certain. V lost 5 bases to trimming and J lost 2 bases, with 13 bases between them. Germline V CDR1 and CDR2: DFQATT, SNEGSKA (reference sequence). CDR3 length: 14 residues. As DNA, the CDR3 is TGCAGTGCTGTCCAGGAGCTTCCCTACAATGAGCAGTTCTTC. Its protein is CSAVQELPYNEQFF.

This clonotype was picked up a small number of times. The chain carries TRBV7-2 and TRBJ1-1; D ambiguous. Trimming stripped 5 bases from V and 9 bases from J, with 13 bases between. From germline, CDR1 is SGHTA and CDR2 FQGNSA. The CDR3 is made up of 12 amino acids. The chain's CDR3 is CASSPYRNQAFF. In nucleotides, the CDR3 is TGTGCCAGCAGCCCTTACCGGAATCAAGCTTTCTTT.

V gene TRBV20-1 combines with J gene TRBJ1-1, with D possibly matching TRBD1 (5 bases). The V gene lost 6 bases and the J gene lost 2 bases, with 19 bases spanning the gap. This CDR3 comprises 15 residues. The germline gives CDR1 DFQATT, CDR2 SNEGSKA (reference sequence). The CDR3 is CSARVVGRGNTEAFF. The CDR3 DNA sequence: TGCAGTGCCAGGGTAGTGGGTCGGGGAAACACTGAAGCTTTCTTT.

In this sample, this clonotype turned up a few times. The gene calls are TRBV14 and TRBJ1-2; no firm D call. Trimming left V 0 bases short and J 8 bases short, with 10 bases between. Germline V gene data show CDR1 as SGHDN and CDR2 as FVKESK. The CDR3 is made up of 13 amino acids. The CDR3 sequence is CASSQDRRGGYTF. In DNA form, the CDR3 reads TGTGCCAGCAGCCAAGATAGGCGTGGGGGCTACACCTTC.

This clonotype was seen more than once but under ten times. The chain couples TRBV10-3 to TRBJ2-3; 11 bases match TRBD1. The CDR3 has 17 residues. Per germline, CDR1 ENHRY and CDR2 SYGVKD. V dropped 2 bases and J dropped 4; count of bases not matched to a gene: 8. Here the CDR3 DNA reads TGTGCCATCAGTGAGCGAGGGACAGGGGGGCGGGCAGATACGCAGTATTTT. This gives the protein CAISERGTGGRADTQYF.

The J gene is TRBJ1-4, the V gene TRBV7-2; 8 bases are shared with TRBD1. V was pared by 1 base and J by 16 bases, with 11 bases of the junction left unmatched. The CDR3 covers 14 residues. Germline CDR1 SGHTA, CDR2 FQGNSA. CDR3: CASSLDAGGGGPFF. CDR3 nucleotides: TGTGCCAGCAGCTTAGACGCAGGGGGCGGGGGGCCGTTTTTT.

This chain joins TRBV2 and TRBJ2-3, with D perhaps matching TRBD2 (6 bases). Trimming took 7 bases from V and 14 from J, leaving 19 bases between them. Per the germline V gene, CDR1 is SNHLY and CDR2 is FYNNEI. The CDR3 is 12 residues long. The CDR3 sequence: CASTTSPPRSYF. CDR3 sequence (DNA): TGTGCCAGCACAACTAGCCCACCGCGCTCGTATTTT.

This chain joins TRBV19 and TRBJ2-3; tentative D call: TRBD2 (6 bases). Germline CDR1 LNHDA, CDR2 SQIVND (reference sequence). The CDR3 is made up of 13 amino acids. V was cut by 3 bases and J by 5 bases, with 9 bases left in between. For the CDR3, the DNA is TGTGCCAGTAGTATCACGGGGGTAGATACGCAGTATTTT. This sequence encodes CASSITGVDTQYF.

This clonotype was counted only a few times. The genes are TRBV12-3 or TRBV12-4 and TRBJ1-6; 9 bases are shared with TRBD1. The V gene end was trimmed by 4 bases and the J gene end by 5 bases; junction bases not matched to a gene: 3. This CDR3 spans 15 amino acids. CDR3: CASSSGQGHNSPLHF. CDR3 nucleotides: TGTGCCAGCAGTTCGGGACAGGGTCATAATTCACCCCTCCACTTT.

The rearrangement uses TRBV28 and TRBJ2-2; 9 nucleotides align to TRBD1. This CDR3 region has 15 residues. Losses at the gene ends were 6 bases for V and 3 bases for J; bases not matched to a gene: 5. From germline, CDR1 is MDHEN and CDR2 SYDVKM. The DNA for the CDR3 is TGTGCCAGCAGGAAGAGGACAGGGGACACCGGGGAGCTGTTTTTT. Translating gives CASRKRTGDTGELFF.

The chain couples TRBV20-1 to TRBJ2-5; D uncertain. The germline V gene has CDR1 DFQATT and CDR2 SNEGSKA (reference sequence). V was pared by 2 bases and J by 7 bases, with 20 bases between. The CDR3 spans 15 residues. The CDR3 protein is CSARKSAQPPRTQYF. CDR3 DNA sequence: TGCAGTGCTAGAAAAAGCGCTCAACCTCCTAGGACCCAGTACTTC.